A single sample is the source of the 29 T cell receptor beta chains below, sequenced in a study of beta chain features in type 1 diabetes. What was sequenced were expressed TCRB transcripts, since all of the isolated RNA had been reverse transcribed. TCRdb's table, derived via immunoSEQ multiplex PCR, lists solely in-frame clones and lacks some. The repertoire includes about 350,000 clones, about 18% of them detected once, and under 0.055% sits in the top ten. The material sequenced was naive CD4+ T cells from blood. These receptors all come from a young woman in good health.

The chain carries TRBV5-6 and TRBJ2-7; the match to TRBD2 covers 7 bases. Germline trimming cut 0 bases from V and 3 bases from J; bases unmatched to any gene: 3. The length of the CDR3 is 14 residues. CDR1 and CDR2 (germline): SGHDT, YYEEEE. The chain's CDR3 is CASSLGREGYEQYF. Written as DNA, the CDR3 is TGTGCCAGCAGCTTGGGCAGGGAGGGCTACGAGCAGTACTTC.

The DNA of the CDR3 is TGTGCCAGCAGGCCGGGACTAGCGGAGTCCTACGAGCAGTACTTC. Translation gives CASRPGLAESYEQYF. The chain is built from TRBV6-6 and TRBJ2-7; 11 positions agree with TRBD2. Looked up from germline, CDR1 is MNHNY and CDR2 is SVGAGI (reference sequence). The CDR3 totals 15 residues. The V gene end was trimmed by 6 bases and the J gene end by 1 base; junction bases not matched to a gene: 5.

This clone was seen a handful of times. The genes are TRBV5-1 and TRBJ2-7; possible D gene TRBD1, 6 bases. Germline CDR1 reads SGHRS; CDR2 reads YFSETQ. Trimming left V 3 bases short and J 7 bases short, with 20 bases between. The CDR3 loop spans 15 amino acids. The CDR3 region has the DNA TGCGCCAGCAGCTACTCCGGGACAAGGGGCTCGGAGCAGTACTTC. It encodes CASSYSGTRGSEQYF.

In its sample, this clone was seen once. The CDR3 is CASSVAGDTQYF. In DNA form, the CDR3 reads TGTGCCAGCAGCGTAGCGGGAGATACGCAGTATTTT. The rearrangement uses TRBV11-3 and TRBJ2-3; TRBD2 matches at 7 bases. CDR1 and CDR2 from the germline V gene are SGHNT and YENEEA. The CDR3 contains 12 residues. The V gene end was trimmed by 5 bases and the J gene end by 5 bases; junction bases not matched to a gene: 1.

The genes are TRBV29-1 and TRBJ2-6, with D unresolved. The CDR3 is 16 amino acids. Germline loops: CDR1 SQVTM, CDR2 ANQGSEA. The V gene lost 6 bases and the J gene lost 0 bases, with 15 bases spanning the gap. CDR3 protein: CSVSPLSSSGANVLTF. For the CDR3, the DNA is TGCAGCGTATCACCCCTGAGCTCCTCTGGGGCCAACGTCCTGACTTTC. Full variable domain (missing parts from reference TRBV29-1 and TRBJ2-6): SAVISQKPSRDICQRGTSLTIQCQVDSQVTMMFWYRQQPGQSLTLIATANQGSEATYESGFVIDKFPISRPNLTFSTLTVSNMSPEDSSIYLCSVSPLSSSGANVLTFGAGSRLTVL.

J is TRBJ2-5 and V is TRBV6-6; 7 bases agree with TRBD1. CDR3 size: 15 residues. Germline V gene data show CDR1 as MNHNY and CDR2 as SVGAGI (reference sequence). V dropped 5 bases and J dropped 6; count of bases not matched to a gene: 12. The CDR3 is CASSRLQGFGKTQYF. The CDR3 DNA is TGTGCCAGCAGTCGCCTACAGGGGTTTGGGAAGACCCAGTACTTC.

V usage is TRBV19 and J usage is TRBJ2-7; D remains ambiguous. Trimming removed 4 bases from V and 4 bases from J, with 5 bases in between. From germline, CDR1 is LNHDA and CDR2 SQIVND (reference sequence). The CDR3 has 11 residues. CDR3 sequence: CASSTPYEQYF. The CDR3 DNA is TGTGCCAGTAGTACCCCGTACGAGCAGTACTTC.

The V call is TRBV5-1, the J call TRBJ2-1; TRBD1 aligns across 11 bases. Germline CDR1 reads SGHRS; CDR2 reads YFSETQ. The ends lost 4 bases at V and 7 bases at J; junction bases unmatched: 7. CDR3 length: 15 amino acids. Here the CDR3 DNA reads TGCGCCAGCAGCCTGGCGGGACAGGGGGAAAATGAGCAGTTCTTC. Its translation: CASSLAGQGENEQFF.

The chain combines TRBV18 with TRBJ1-2; 7 bases map to TRBD1. Trimming took 3 bases from V and 7 from J; bases not matched to a gene: 8. Germline-derived CDR1 and CDR2 are KGHSH and LQKENI. The CDR3 has 14 amino acids. This CDR3 reads CASSPETGSSGYTF. The DNA for the CDR3 is TGTGCCAGCTCACCCGAGACAGGGAGTAGTGGCTACACCTTC.

This clone was counted a few times. The chain has TRBV7-2 and TRBJ2-5; the match to TRBD1 covers 11 bases. The CDR3 has 15 residues. The trim removed 4 bases at V and 5 bases at J, leaving 6 bases unmatched. Per the germline V gene, CDR1 is SGHTA and CDR2 is FQGNSA. CDR3 coding DNA: TGTGCCAGCAGCTCTGGACAGGGGGCGCAGGAGACCCAGTACTTC. This translates into CASSSGQGAQETQYF.

This chain joins TRBV29-1 and TRBJ2-7; no firm D call. V lost 6 bases and J 3 bases, leaving 9 bases between the germline ends. This CDR3 region has 11 residues. The germline gives CDR1 SQVTM, CDR2 ANQGSEA. The chain's CDR3 is CSVRSDYEQYF. The CDR3 DNA reads TGCAGCGTGCGGAGCGACTACGAGCAGTACTTC.

The V gene is TRBV5-4, the J gene TRBJ2-5; 10 positions agree with TRBD2. J gave up 4 bases and V 0 bases, and 0 bases lay outside the gene matches. This CDR3 has 14 residues. Per the germline V gene, CDR1 is SGHNT and CDR2 is YYREEE (reference sequence). The CDR3: CASSLGLAGETQYF. The CDR3 DNA reads TGTGCCAGCAGCTTGGGACTAGCGGGAGAGACCCAGTACTTC.

There are a few counts of this clone. The chain links TRBV18 to TRBJ1-1; unclear D gene. Germline CDR1 KGHSH, CDR2 LQKENI. The CDR3 totals 13 residues. Trimming stripped 2 bases from V and 8 bases from J, with 12 bases between. The CDR3 bases are TGTGCCAGCTCACCAAGGAGTTCCCGGGAAGCTTTCTTT. Translating gives CASSPRSSREAFF.

Note on this clone: The CDR3 does not close with the conserved phenylalanine or tryptophan, likely indicating a read error. It is unclear where the CDR3 begins or ends on the DNA, so no DNA is shown, and the CDR3 is as TCRdb lists it. This chain uses TRBV2 with TRBJ2-7; TRBD2, as called in the table, went unchecked against the DNA. Germline CDR1 reads SNHLY; CDR2 reads FYNNEI. The CDR3 comprises 12 residues, both ends counted. The CDR3 region is CASSEGGPTAYL.

The rearrangement uses TRBV2 and TRBJ1-2; D call uncertain. CDR1 is SNHLY and CDR2 is FYNNEI in the germline V gene. Trimming removed 3 bases from V and 2 bases from J, with 10 bases in between. This CDR3 is built from 14 residues. CDR3 loop: CASSDRQTNYGYTF. The CDR3 DNA is TGTGCCAGCAGTGATAGACAAACCAACTATGGCTACACCTTC.

In this sample, this clone turned up a few times. This chain links TRBV7-3 with TRBJ1-1; no clear D gene. The length of the CDR3 is 12 residues. Trimming stripped 5 bases from V and 5 bases from J, with 9 bases between. Germline CDR1 and CDR2: SGHTA and FQGTGA. CDR3 in DNA: TGTGCCAGCAGCCAGCCGGGTACTGAAGCTTTCTTT. It encodes CASSQPGTEAFF.

The chain joins TRBV11-2 to TRBJ1-2; D unclear. The CDR3 runs to 12 residues. The germline V and J ends were trimmed by 5 bases and 14 bases, with 18 bases remaining between them. The germline V gene encodes CDR1 SGHAT and CDR2 FQNNGV. CDR3: CASSPPAAPGTF. The CDR3 region has the DNA TGTGCCAGCAGCCCCCCAGCGGCCCCGGGGACCTTC.

As concerns this clone: The sample has other DNA sequences that encode this CDR3 too. The chain is built from TRBV5-1 and TRBJ2-3, with TRBD1 as a possible D gene (5 bases). The CDR3 has 15 residues. Germline values: CDR1 SGHRS, CDR2 YFSETQ. Trimming cost V 4 bases and J 0 bases, with 12 bases left between them. CDR3 bases: TGCGCCAGCAGCCCTGGAACAGGCAGCACAGATACGCAGTATTTT. Its protein is CASSPGTGSTDTQYF.

The CDR3 sequence is CASSQPSGANTGELFF. The CDR3 nucleotides are TGTGCCAGCAGCCAACCTTCGGGAGCTAACACCGGGGAGCTGTTTTTT. The V call is TRBV4-2, the J call TRBJ2-2; possibly TRBD2 for D (6 bases). V was clipped by 2 bases and J by 2 bases, with 12 bases between them. In germline, CDR1 is LGHNA, CDR2 YNFKEQ. CDR3 length: 16 residues.

V usage is TRBV28 and J usage is TRBJ2-2, with TRBD2 matching 8 bases. CDR3 length: 16 amino acids. J was trimmed by 4 bases and V by 8 bases; bases with no gene match: 12. Germline V lookup: CDR1 MDHEN, CDR2 SYDVKM. CDR3: CASGYLAGLGTGELFF. The CDR3 nucleotides read TGTGCCAGCGGGTATCTAGCGGGCCTCGGCACCGGGGAGCTGTTTTTT.

The chain is built from TRBV7-9 and TRBJ1-2; unclear D gene. V was clipped by 0 bases and J by 5 bases, with 10 bases between them. From germline, CDR1 is SEHNR and CDR2 FQNEAQ (reference sequence). The CDR3 covers 14 residues. CDR3 DNA: TGTGCCAGCAGCTTAGCGCAACTGACTTATGGCTACACCTTC. Translated: CASSLAQLTYGYTF.

DNA for the CDR3: TGTGCCAGCAGTTACGAGAGGGCCGGGGGGAATGAGCAGTTCTTC. It is translated as CASSYERAGGNEQFF. The chain is built from TRBV6-5 and TRBJ2-1; 7 nucleotides agree with TRBD2. Germline lookup yields CDR1 MNHEY and CDR2 SVGAGI. The J segment lost 7 bases and the V segment lost 2 bases, leaving 8 bases of the junction unmatched. This CDR3 has 15 residues.

This clone has only a few counts. The chain combines TRBV7-2 with TRBJ2-1; 10 bases line up with TRBD2. This CDR3 comprises 15 residues. CDR1 SGHTA and CDR2 FQGNSA come from the germline V gene. V shed 4 bases and J 7 bases; nucleotides not matched to a gene: 7. The CDR3: CASSSASGSMNEQFF. In DNA form, the CDR3 reads TGTGCCAGCAGCTCAGCTAGCGGGAGTATGAATGAGCAGTTCTTC.

The rearrangement uses TRBV12-5 and TRBJ2-6; D gene uncertain. This CDR3 spans 16 amino acids. Trimming took 7 bases from V and 0 from J, leaving 13 bases between them. The germline gives CDR1 LGHNT, CDR2 FRNRAP. The CDR3 nucleotides read TGTGCTAGTGCCCAAACCGGTCTCTCTGGGGCCAACGTCCTGACTTTC. Its translation: CASAQTGLSGANVLTF.

This clone has more than one count but fewer than ten. This chain joins TRBV4-3 and TRBJ2-1; D unclear. CDR1 and CDR2 from the germline V gene are LGHNA and YSLEER. The CDR3 has 16 amino acids. V lost 0 bases, J lost 0 bases, and 9 bases lay in between. DNA of the CDR3: TGCGCCAGCAGCCAAGATTTCCAGAACTCCTACAATGAGCAGTTCTTC. Its protein is CASSQDFQNSYNEQFF.

This chain joins TRBV7-9 and TRBJ2-1; 8 bases are shared with TRBD2. The CDR3 sequence is 15 residues long. The J segment lost 4 bases and the V segment lost 5 bases, leaving 7 bases of the junction unmatched. Germline V lookup: CDR1 SEHNR, CDR2 FQNEAQ (reference sequence). The CDR3 DNA sequence: TGTGCCAGCAGCCCAGGCAGCGGGGGTTACAATGAGCAGTTCTTC. It is translated as CASSPGSGGYNEQFF.

The J gene is TRBJ2-3, the V gene TRBV7-2, with TRBD2 matching 14 bases. With 6 bases clipped from V and 10 bases from J, the junction kept 6 bases outside the gene matches. The CDR3 is 14 residues long. Germline assignment: CDR1 SGHTA and CDR2 FQGNSA. The CDR3 nucleotides are TGTGCCAGCAGGAGACTAGCGGGGGGGCTGGCGCAGTATTTT. This encodes CASRRLAGGLAQYF.

The CDR3 sequence: CASSLTPDRTYEQYF. In DNA form, the CDR3 reads TGTGCCAGCAGCTTGACCCCGGACAGGACCTACGAGCAGTACTTC. The chain is built from TRBV7-9 and TRBJ2-7, with 7 positions matching TRBD1. CDR1 is SEHNR and CDR2 is FQNEAQ in the germline V gene (reference sequence). The V gene end was trimmed by 3 bases and the J gene end by 2 bases; junction bases not matched to a gene: 7. CDR3 size: 15 residues.

The V gene is TRBV5-8, the J gene TRBJ1-1; 9 bases line up with TRBD1. V was pared by 5 bases and J by 9 bases, with 8 bases of the junction left unmatched. The CDR3 has 13 residues. Germline V gene lookup returns CDR1 SGHTS and CDR2 YDEGEE. The CDR3 DNA follows: TGTGCCAGCAGAGTCCGGGACAGGGCACAAGCTTTCTTT. This sequence encodes CASRVRDRAQAFF.